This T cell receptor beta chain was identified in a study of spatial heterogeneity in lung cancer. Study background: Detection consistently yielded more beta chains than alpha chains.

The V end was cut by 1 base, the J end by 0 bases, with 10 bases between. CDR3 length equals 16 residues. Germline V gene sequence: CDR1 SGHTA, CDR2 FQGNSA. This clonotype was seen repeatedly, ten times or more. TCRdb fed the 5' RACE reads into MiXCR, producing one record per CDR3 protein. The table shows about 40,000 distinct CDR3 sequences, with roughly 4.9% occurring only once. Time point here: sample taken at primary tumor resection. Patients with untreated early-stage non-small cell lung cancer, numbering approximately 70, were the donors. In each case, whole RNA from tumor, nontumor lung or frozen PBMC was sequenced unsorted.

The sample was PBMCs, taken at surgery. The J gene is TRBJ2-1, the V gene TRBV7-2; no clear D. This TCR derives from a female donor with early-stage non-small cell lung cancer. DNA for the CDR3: TGTGCCAGCAGCTTAGTACATGCCAGCTCCTACAATGAGCAGTTCTTC. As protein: CASSLVHASSYNEQFF.